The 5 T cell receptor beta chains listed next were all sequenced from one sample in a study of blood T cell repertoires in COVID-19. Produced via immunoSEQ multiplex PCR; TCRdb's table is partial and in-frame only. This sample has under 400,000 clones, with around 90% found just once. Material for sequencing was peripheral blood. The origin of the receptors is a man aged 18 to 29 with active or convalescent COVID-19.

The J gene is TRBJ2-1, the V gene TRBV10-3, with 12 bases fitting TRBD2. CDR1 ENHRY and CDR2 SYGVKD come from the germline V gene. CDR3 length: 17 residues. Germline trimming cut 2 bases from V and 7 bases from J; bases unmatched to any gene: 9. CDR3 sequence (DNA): TGTGCCATCAGTGAGAAAGCTAGCGGGGGGGCTGGAAATGAGCAGTTCTTC. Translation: CAISEKASGGAGNEQFF.

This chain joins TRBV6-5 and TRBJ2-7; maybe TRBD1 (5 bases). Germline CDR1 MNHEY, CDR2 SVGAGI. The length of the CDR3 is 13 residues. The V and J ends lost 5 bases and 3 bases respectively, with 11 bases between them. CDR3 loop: CASSTGFYYEQYF. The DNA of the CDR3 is TGTGCCAGCAGTACAGGTTTCTACTACGAGCAGTACTTC.

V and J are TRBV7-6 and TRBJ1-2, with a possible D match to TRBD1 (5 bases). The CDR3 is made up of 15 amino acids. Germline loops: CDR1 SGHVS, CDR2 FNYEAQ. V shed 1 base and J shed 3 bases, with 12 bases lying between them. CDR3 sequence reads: CASSLGEGMHYGYTF. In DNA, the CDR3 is TGTGCCAGCAGCTTAGGGGAGGGGATGCACTATGGCTACACCTTC.

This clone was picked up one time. The CDR3 loop is CASSTGGVDTEAFF. CDR3 bases: TGTGCCAGCAGTACAGGGGGCGTGGACACTGAAGCTTTCTTT. The chain uses TRBV28 and TRBJ1-1; 9 bases map to TRBD1. Germline V CDR1 and CDR2: MDHEN, SYDVKM. This CDR3 region has 14 residues. V gave up 5 bases and J gave up 3 bases; unmatched junction bases: 4. The full variable domain, its missing parts supplied by reference TRBV28 and TRBJ1-1, is DVKVTQSSRYLVKRTGEKVFLECVQDMDHENMFWYRQDPGLGLRLIYFSYDVKMKEKGDIPEGYSVSREKKERFSLILESASTNQTSMYLCASSTGGVDTEAFFGQGTRLTVV.

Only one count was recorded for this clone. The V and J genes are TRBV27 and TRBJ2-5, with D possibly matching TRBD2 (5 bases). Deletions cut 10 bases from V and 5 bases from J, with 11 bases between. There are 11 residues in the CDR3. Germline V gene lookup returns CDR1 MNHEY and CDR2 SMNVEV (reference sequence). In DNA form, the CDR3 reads TGTGCCACCTCAGAGGGTGAGACCCAGTACTTC. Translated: CATSEGETQYF.